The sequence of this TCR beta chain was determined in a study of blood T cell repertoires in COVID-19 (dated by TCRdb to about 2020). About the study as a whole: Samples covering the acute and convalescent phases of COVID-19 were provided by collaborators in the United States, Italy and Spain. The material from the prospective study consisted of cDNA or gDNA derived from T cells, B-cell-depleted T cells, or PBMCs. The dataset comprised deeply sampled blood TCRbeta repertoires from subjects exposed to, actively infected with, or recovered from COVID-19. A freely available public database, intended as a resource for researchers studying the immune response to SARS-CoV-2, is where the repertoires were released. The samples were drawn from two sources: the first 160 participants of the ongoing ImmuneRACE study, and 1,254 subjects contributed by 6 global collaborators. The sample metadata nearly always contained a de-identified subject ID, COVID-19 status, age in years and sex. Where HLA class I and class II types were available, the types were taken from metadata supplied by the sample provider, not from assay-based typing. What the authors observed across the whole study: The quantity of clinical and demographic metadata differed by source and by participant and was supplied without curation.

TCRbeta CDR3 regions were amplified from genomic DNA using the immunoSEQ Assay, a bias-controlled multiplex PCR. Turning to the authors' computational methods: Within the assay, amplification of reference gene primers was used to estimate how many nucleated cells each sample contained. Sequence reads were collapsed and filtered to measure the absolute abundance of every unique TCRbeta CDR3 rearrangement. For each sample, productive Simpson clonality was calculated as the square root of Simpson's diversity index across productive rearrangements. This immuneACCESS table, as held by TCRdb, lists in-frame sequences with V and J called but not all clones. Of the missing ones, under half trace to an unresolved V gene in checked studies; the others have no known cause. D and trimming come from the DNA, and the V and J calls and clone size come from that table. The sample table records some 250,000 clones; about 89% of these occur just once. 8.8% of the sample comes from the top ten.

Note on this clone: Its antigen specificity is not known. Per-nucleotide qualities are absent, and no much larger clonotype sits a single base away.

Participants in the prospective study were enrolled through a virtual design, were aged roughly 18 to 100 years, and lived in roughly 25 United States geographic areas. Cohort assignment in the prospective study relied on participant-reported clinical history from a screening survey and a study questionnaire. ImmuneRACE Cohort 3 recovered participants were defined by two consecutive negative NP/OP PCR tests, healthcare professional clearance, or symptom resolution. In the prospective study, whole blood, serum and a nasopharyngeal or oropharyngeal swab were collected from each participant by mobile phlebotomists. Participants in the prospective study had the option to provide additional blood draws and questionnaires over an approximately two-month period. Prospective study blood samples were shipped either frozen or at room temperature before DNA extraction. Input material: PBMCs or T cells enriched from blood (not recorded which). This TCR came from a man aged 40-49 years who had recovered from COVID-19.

CDR3 reads: CASSYAGTSAYNEQFF. The DNA is TGCGCCAGCAGCTACGCCGGGACTAGCGCCTACAATGAGCAGTTCTTC. The chain employs TRBV5-1 and TRBJ2-1, and 10 junctional nucleotides match TRBD2. Including the terminal cysteine and phenylalanine, the CDR3 comprises 16 residues. Only CDR3 DNA is held: 48 bases, read in frame from base 1. The germline V gene gives CDR1 as SGHRS and CDR2 as YFSETQ. Trimming removed 3 bases from V and 2 bases from J; the gene matches leave 5 bases unexplained.